This TCR beta chain derives from a study of OX40 agonist ivuxolimab in advanced cancers. CDR1 and CDR2 (germline): SQVTM, ANQGSEA. This CDR3 spans 14 amino acids. The junction had 7 bases not matched to a gene; V was cut back by 3 bases and J by 5 bases. Sequencing used immunoSEQ multiplex PCR; TCRdb keeps in-frame clones, though not all of them. The table includes approximately 94,000 clones, about 89% detected once. The sample consisted of CD4+ or CD8+ T cells sorted from blood, taken in a trial of the OX40 agonist ivuxolimab. The TCR was taken from an adult with an advanced solid tumor such as melanoma, head and neck, liver or kidney cancer. The rearrangement joins TRBV29-1 to TRBJ2-5, with 9 positions matching TRBD1. The CDR3 DNA reads as TGCAGCGTTGATCCACAGGGGGCCGGCGAGACCCAGTACTTC. Protein sequence: CSVDPQGAGETQYF.